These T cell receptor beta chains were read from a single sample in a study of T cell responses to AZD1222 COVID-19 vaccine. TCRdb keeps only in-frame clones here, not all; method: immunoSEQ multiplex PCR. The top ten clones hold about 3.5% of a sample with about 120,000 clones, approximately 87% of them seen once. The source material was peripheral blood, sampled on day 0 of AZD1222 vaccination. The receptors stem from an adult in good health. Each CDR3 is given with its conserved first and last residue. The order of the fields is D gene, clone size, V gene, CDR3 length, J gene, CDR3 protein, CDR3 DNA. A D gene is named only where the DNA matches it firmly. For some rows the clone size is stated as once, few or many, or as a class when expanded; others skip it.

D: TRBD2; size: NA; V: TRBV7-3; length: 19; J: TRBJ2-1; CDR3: CASSLSGWPSGGSMNEQFF; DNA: TGTGCCAGCAGCTTATCCGGGTGGCCTAGCGGGGGTTCAATGAATGAGCAGTTCTTC
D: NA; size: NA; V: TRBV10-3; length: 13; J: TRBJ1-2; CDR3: CAINGGRGYGYTF; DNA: TGTGCCATCAACGGGGGAAGGGGCTATGGCTACACCTTC
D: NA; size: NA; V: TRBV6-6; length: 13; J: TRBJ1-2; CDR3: CASSYPQFYGYTF; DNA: TGTGCCAGCAGTTACCCACAGTTCTATGGCTACACCTTC
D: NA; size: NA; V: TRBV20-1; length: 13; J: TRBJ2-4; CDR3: CSASFGPPRAQYF; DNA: TGCAGTGCTAGTTTTGGGCCCCCCAGGGCTCAGTACTTC
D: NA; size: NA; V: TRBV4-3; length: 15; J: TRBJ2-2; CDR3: CASSQEGGRTGELFF; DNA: TGCGCCAGCAGCCAAGAAGGGGGGCGGACCGGGGAGCTGTTTTTT
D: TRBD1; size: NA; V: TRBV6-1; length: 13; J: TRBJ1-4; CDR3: CASSEQGAEKLFF; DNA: TGTGCCAGCAGTGAACAGGGGGCAGAAAAACTGTTTTTT
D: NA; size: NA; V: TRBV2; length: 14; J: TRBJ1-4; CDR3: CASSEAIGTGKLFF; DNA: TGTGCCAGCAGTGAAGCTATCGGGACGGGAAAACTGTTTTTT
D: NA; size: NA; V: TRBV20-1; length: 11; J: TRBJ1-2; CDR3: CSARLGYGYTF; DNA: TGCAGTGCTAGACTGGGATATGGCTACACCTTC
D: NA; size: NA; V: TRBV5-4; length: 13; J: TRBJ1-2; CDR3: CASSLDSNHGYTF; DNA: TGTGCCAGCAGCTTGGACAGCAACCATGGCTACACCTTC
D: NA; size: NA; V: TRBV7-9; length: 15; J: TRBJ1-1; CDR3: CASSLSSDRNTEAFF; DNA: TGTGCCAGCAGCTTAAGTAGTGACAGGAACACTGAAGCTTTCTTT
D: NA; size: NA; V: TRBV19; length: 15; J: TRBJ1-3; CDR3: CASSTSRASGNTIYF; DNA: TGTGCCAGTAGTACCAGCAGGGCCTCCGGAAACACCATATATTTT
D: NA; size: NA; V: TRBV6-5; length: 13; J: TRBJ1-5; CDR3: CASSYGRSQPQHF; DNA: TGTGCCAGCAGTTACGGTAGGAGTCAGCCCCAGCATTTT
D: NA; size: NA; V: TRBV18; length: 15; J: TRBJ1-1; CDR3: CASSPRVTTNTEAFF; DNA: TGTGCCAGCTCACCTCGGGTCACAACAAACACTGAAGCTTTCTTT
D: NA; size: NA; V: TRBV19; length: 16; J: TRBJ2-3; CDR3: CASSQLGQLNTDTQYF; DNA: TGTGCCAGTAGCCAACTCGGACAGCTCAACACAGATACGCAGTATTTT
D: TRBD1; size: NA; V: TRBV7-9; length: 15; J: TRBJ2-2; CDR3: CASRDPGTGSGELFF; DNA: TGTGCCAGCAGGGACCCCGGGACAGGGTCCGGGGAGCTGTTTTTT
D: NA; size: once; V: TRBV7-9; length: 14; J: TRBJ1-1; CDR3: CASSGGQANTEAFF; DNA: TGTGCCAGCAGCGGCGGACAAGCGAACACTGAAGCTTTCTTT
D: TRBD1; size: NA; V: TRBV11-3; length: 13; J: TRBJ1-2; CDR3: CASSGQGAFGYTF; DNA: TGTGCCAGCAGCGGACAGGGGGCATTTGGCTACACCTTC
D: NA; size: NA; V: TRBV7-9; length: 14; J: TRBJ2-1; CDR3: CASSLQTEINEQFF; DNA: TGTGCCAGCAGCTTACAGACAGAAATCAATGAGCAGTTCTTC
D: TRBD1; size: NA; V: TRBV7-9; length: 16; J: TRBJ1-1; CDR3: CASTLGVDRGNTEAFF; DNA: TGTGCCAGCACCTTAGGAGTGGACAGGGGGAATACTGAAGCTTTCTTT
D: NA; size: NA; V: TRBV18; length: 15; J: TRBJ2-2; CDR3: CASSPPSGPTGELFF; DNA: TGTGCCAGCTCACCCCCCTCAGGGCCCACCGGGGAGCTGTTTTTT
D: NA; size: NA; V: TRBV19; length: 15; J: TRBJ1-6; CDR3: CASSAGRLSNSPLHF; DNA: TGTGCCAGTAGCGCGGGAAGGCTGTCCAATTCACCCCTCCACTTT
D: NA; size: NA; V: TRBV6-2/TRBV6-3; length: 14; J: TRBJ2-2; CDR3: CASSFELNTGELFF; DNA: TGTGCCAGCAGTTTTGAATTAAACACCGGGGAGCTGTTTTTT
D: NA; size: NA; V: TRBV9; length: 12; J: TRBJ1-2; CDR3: CASSASKGGYTF; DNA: TGTGCCAGCAGCGCTTCGAAGGGTGGCTACACCTTC
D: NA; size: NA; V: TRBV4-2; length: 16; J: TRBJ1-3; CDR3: CASSQELLPSGNTIYF; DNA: TGTGCCAGCAGCCAAGAATTGCTCCCCTCTGGAAACACCATATATTTT
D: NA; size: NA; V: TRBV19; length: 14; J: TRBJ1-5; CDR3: CASSIGGGYQPQHF; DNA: TGTGCCAGTAGTATCGGCGGGGGCTATCAGCCCCAGCATTTT
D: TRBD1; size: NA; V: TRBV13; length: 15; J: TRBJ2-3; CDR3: CASSPRQGAGDTQYF; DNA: TGTGCCAGCAGCCCGCGACAGGGGGCTGGAGATACGCAGTATTTT